The 23 T cell receptor beta chains below come from one sample, sequenced in a study of T cell responses to AZD1222 COVID-19 vaccine. Method: immunoSEQ multiplex PCR; TCRdb's copy keeps in-frame clones and lacks some. The table shows 120,000 to 150,000 clones, with 88% occurring only once. The source was peripheral blood, collected on day 0 of AZD1222 vaccination. The receptors originated from an adult in good health.

This sequence joins TRBV6-5 and TRBJ1-1; 8 positions match TRBD1. The CDR3 consists of 15 residues. V lost 5 bases and J lost 2; bases outside the gene matches: 7. Looked up from germline, CDR1 is MNHEY and CDR2 is SVGAGI. For the CDR3, the DNA is TGTGCCAGCAGTCTCGGGGACAGGACCAACACTGAAGCTTTCTTT. It specifies CASSLGDRTNTEAFF.

V gene TRBV10-3 combines with J gene TRBJ2-7, with unresolved D. From germline, CDR1 is ENHRY and CDR2 SYGVKD. CDR3 size: 14 residues. V lost 4 bases and J 0 bases, leaving 10 bases between the germline ends. The CDR3 DNA reads TGTGCCATCAGTGCAGCCGGTAGCTCCTACGAGCAGTACTTC. Protein: CAISAAGSSYEQYF.

The V call is TRBV21-1, the J call TRBJ1-2. TRBV21-1 is a recognized pseudogene. The CDR3 has 17 amino acids. In nucleotides, the CDR3 is TGTGCCAGCAGCAAATCGTTGAAGAGGGCGTCCCCGGGTGGCTACACCTTC. As protein: CASSKSLKRASPGGYTF.

This sequence joins TRBV9 and TRBJ2-1; 15 nucleotides line up with TRBD2. CDR3 size: 17 residues. CDR1 and CDR2 from the germline V gene are SGDLS and YYNGEE. The junction had 4 bases not matched to a gene; V was cut back by 0 bases and J by 6 bases. This CDR3 reads CASSVGTSGGAFNEQFF. CDR3 DNA sequence: TGTGCCAGCAGCGTAGGGACTAGCGGGGGGGCCTTCAATGAGCAGTTCTTC.

This chain links TRBV6-5 with TRBJ1-1; D may be TRBD1 (5 bases). The CDR3 spans 15 residues. Germline assignment: CDR1 MNHEY and CDR2 SVGAGI. V lost 2 bases and J 1 base, leaving 11 bases between the germline ends. The CDR3 spells CASSYPTEGNTEAFF. The CDR3 DNA reads as TGTGCCAGCAGTTACCCGACAGAGGGGAACACTGAAGCTTTCTTT.

Comment on this clone: One junction end does not reproduce the germline sequence, and a read error may be involved. The rearrangement uses TRBV7-9 and TRBJ1-1, with D possibly TRBD1 on 6 matching bases. The CDR3 covers 13 residues. CDR1 and CDR2 (germline): SEHNR, FQNEAQ (reference sequence). CDR3 DNA sequence: TGTGCCAGCAGCTCCACAGGGAACCCTGAAGCTTTCTTT. It is translated as CASSSTGNPEAFF. The variable domain in full, completed from reference TRBV7-9 and TRBJ1-1, reads DTGVSQNPRHKITKRGQNVTFRCDPISEHNRLYWYRQTLGQGPEFLTYFQNEAQLEKSRLLSDRFSAERPKGSFSTLEIQRTEQGDSAMYLCASSSTGNPEAFFGQGTRLTVV.

This clone was observed a few times. The rearrangement joins TRBV4-1 to TRBJ2-1; D remains ambiguous. CDR3 length: 12 amino acids. Per germline, CDR1 MGHRA and CDR2 YSYEKL. Trimming removed 3 bases from V and 5 bases from J, with 5 bases in between. The CDR3 spells CASSHFNNEQFF. Written as DNA, the CDR3 is TGCGCCAGCAGCCATTTCAACAATGAGCAGTTCTTC.

This sequence joins TRBV4-1 and TRBJ2-1; TRBD2 aligns across 8 bases. V lost 1 base and J lost 7; bases outside the gene matches: 12. The CDR3 sequence is 17 residues long. Germline CDR1 is MGHRA and CDR2 is YSYEKL. The CDR3 sequence is CASSQVWPAGAVNEQFF. CDR3 bases: TGCGCCAGCAGCCAAGTGTGGCCAGCGGGGGCGGTTAATGAGCAGTTCTTC.

The chain recombines TRBV27 with TRBJ2-7, with D possibly being TRBD1 (6 bases). The CDR3 loop spans 12 amino acids. Germline V gene sequence: CDR1 MNHEY, CDR2 SMNVEV (reference sequence). V gave up 5 bases and J gave up 3 bases, with 8 bases separating them. The CDR3 region is CASSLQGYEQYF. CDR3 sequence (DNA): TGTGCCAGCAGTCTACAGGGCTACGAGCAGTACTTC.

J is TRBJ1-2 and V is TRBV14; maybe TRBD1 (5 bases). Germline V lookup: CDR1 SGHDN, CDR2 FVKESK. Between the trimmed V and J ends, which lost 0 bases and 3 bases, there was a span of 20 bases. CDR3 length equals 18 residues. This CDR3 is CASSQDGQGTLFYYGYTF. As DNA, the CDR3 is TGTGCCAGCAGCCAAGATGGACAAGGCACTCTATTCTACTATGGCTACACCTTC.

V and J are TRBV28 and TRBJ1-1; weak D call: TRBD1 (6 bases). CDR1 MDHEN and CDR2 SYDVKM come from the germline V gene. Trimming shortened V by 2 bases and J by 4 bases, and 17 bases separated the two germline ends. The CDR3 spans 16 residues. The CDR3 protein is CASSLRSWGAITEAFF. Written as DNA, the CDR3 is TGTGCCAGCAGTTTAAGATCGTGGGGGGCGATCACTGAAGCTTTCTTT.

The chain uses TRBV5-1 and TRBJ2-7, with D possibly TRBD1 on 6 matching bases. V was clipped by 1 base and J by 4 bases, with 18 bases between them. The CDR3 is 16 amino acids. CDR1 and CDR2 from the germline V gene are SGHRS and YFSETQ. CDR3 residues: CASSLPTGQVEYEQYF. The CDR3 DNA is TGCGCCAGCAGCTTGCCGACGGGACAAGTGGAGTACGAGCAGTACTTC.

The chain couples TRBV9 to TRBJ2-2; no firm D call. The length of the CDR3 is 15 residues. Trimming shortened V by 4 bases and J by 5 bases, and 15 bases separated the two germline ends. Germline V gene sequence: CDR1 SGDLS, CDR2 YYNGEE. CDR3 DNA: TGTGCCAGCAGCCAAGTGCTGGCAAATACCGGGGAGCTGTTTTTT. It codes for CASSQVLANTGELFF.

The chain uses TRBV4-1 and TRBJ2-1, with D perhaps matching TRBD1 or TRBD2 (6 bases each). The length of the CDR3 is 15 residues. Germline V CDR1 and CDR2: MGHRA, YSYEKL. Trimming removed 7 bases from V and 0 bases from J, with 13 bases in between. CDR3 sequence: CASTLGGPSYNEQFF. For the CDR3, the DNA is TGCGCCAGCACCCTGGGGGGCCCCTCCTACAATGAGCAGTTCTTC.

The chain has TRBV9 and TRBJ1-2; D possibly corresponds to TRBD1 (6 bases). The germline CDR1 and CDR2 sequences are SGDLS and YYNGEE. This CDR3 has 15 amino acids. V lost 3 bases, J lost 6 bases, and 18 bases lay in between. CDR3 residues: CASSGYRVEVHGYTF. CDR3 coding DNA: TGTGCCAGCAGCGGATACAGGGTGGAAGTCCATGGCTACACCTTC.

This chain links TRBV4-2 with TRBJ2-7; the D gene is possibly TRBD2 (5 bases). V lost 6 bases and J lost 4, with 10 bases in between. Germline CDR1 is LGHNA and CDR2 is YNFKEQ. The CDR3 is made up of 12 amino acids. The CDR3 is CASRLTGYEQYF. For the CDR3, the DNA is TGTGCCAGCAGACTAACGGGGTACGAGCAGTACTTC.

The gene calls are TRBV28 and TRBJ2-2; D tentatively reads TRBD1 or TRBD2 (6 bases each). V was clipped by 2 bases and J by 5 bases, with 9 bases between them. CDR3 length equals 14 residues. The germline V gene encodes CDR1 MDHEN and CDR2 SYDVKM. CDR3 protein: CASSLIGGTGELFF. For the CDR3, the DNA is TGTGCCAGCAGTTTAATAGGGGGGACCGGGGAGCTGTTTTTT.

The chain has TRBV6-5 and TRBJ1-2; 9 positions match TRBD1. From germline, CDR1 is MNHEY and CDR2 SVGAGI. Trimming at V came to 2 bases and at J to 8 bases, leaving 6 bases not matched to a gene. The CDR3 is 14 residues long. CDR3 nucleotides: TGTGCCAGCAGTTACGTACAGGGGGCGCGGGGCTACACCTTC. Translation gives CASSYVQGARGYTF.

The J gene is TRBJ2-5, the V gene TRBV20-1; D is unclear. Germline CDR1 reads DFQATT; CDR2 reads SNEGSKA (reference sequence). The CDR3 length is 13 residues. Trimming shortened V by 3 bases and J by 1 base, and 9 bases separated the two germline ends. The CDR3 sequence: CSASPRVQETQYF. The CDR3 DNA reads as TGCAGTGCTAGTCCCCGGGTCCAAGAGACCCAGTACTTC.

The V call is TRBV19, the J call TRBJ2-1; weak D call: TRBD2 (7 bases). Germline-derived CDR1 and CDR2 are LNHDA and SQIVND (reference sequence). The CDR3 contains 15 residues. Trimming left V 3 bases short and J 3 bases short, with 12 bases between. For the CDR3, the DNA is TGTGCCAGTAGTATTACGCGGGGGCGCTACAATGAGCAGTTCTTC. As protein: CASSITRGRYNEQFF.

This rearrangement joins TRBV7-9 to TRBJ1-6; 8 bases fit TRBD1. The CDR3 spans 14 residues. The V and J ends lost 5 bases and 9 bases, in that order; junction bases with no gene match: 6. Germline CDR1 and CDR2: SEHNR and FQNEAQ (reference sequence). The CDR3 is CASSPRQGISPLHF. The CDR3 nucleotides are TGTGCCAGCAGCCCACGACAGGGGATTTCACCCCTCCACTTT. The whole variable domain, remainder taken from reference TRBV7-9 and TRBJ1-6, is DTGVSQNPRHKITKRGQNVTFRCDPISEHNRLYWYRQTLGQGPEFLTYFQNEAQLEKSRLLSDRFSAERPKGSFSTLEIQRTEQGDSAMYLCASSPRQGISPLHFGNGTRLTVT.

This clone was seen a single time. V usage is TRBV7-2 and J usage is TRBJ2-1; 8 bases are shared with TRBD1. V was pared by 6 bases and J by 9 bases, with 7 bases of the junction left unmatched. Looked up from germline, CDR1 is SGHTA and CDR2 is FQGNSA. The CDR3 has 13 residues. In nucleotides, the CDR3 is TGTGCCAGCAGTTATCAGGGGGCTGGTGAGCAGTTCTTC. This codes for CASSYQGAGEQFF.

V is TRBV6-2 or TRBV6-3 and J is TRBJ1-1; 9 nucleotides align to TRBD1. The V and J ends lost 6 bases and 10 bases, in that order; junction bases with no gene match: 6. Per germline, CDR1 MNHEY and CDR2 SVGEGT. This CDR3 is 12 amino acids long. The CDR3 DNA reads TGTGCCAGCAGCTCAGTACAGGGGGCAGCTTTCTTT. Amino acid sequence: CASSSVQGAAFF.